The rows below give T cell receptor beta chains drawn from one sample of a study of cytomegalovirus exposure and HLA in healthy donors. The protocol was immunoSEQ multiplex PCR, while the TCRdb copy is restricted to in-frame clones and leaves out a portion. The data show fewer than 95,000 clones, roughly 84% seen once. The sample taken for sequencing was PBMCs. These receptors all come from a woman aged 18-29 years in good health and CMV-seropositive. The CDR3 runs from the conserved cysteine through the conserved F or W. D genes are given only for firm matches. Size is omitted from some rows. Given values are once, few, many or a class for expanded clones.

j_gene,abundance,v_gene,d_gene,CDR3nt,CDR3aa
TRBJ2-1,.,TRBV7-2,TRBD2,TGTGCCAGCAGCTTACCCTCTAGCGGGGGGGAGCAGTTCTTC,CASSLPSSGGEQFF
TRBJ1-2,.,TRBV6-5,TRBD1,TGTGCCAGCACCAAACAGGGGACCGGCTATGGCTACACCTTC,CASTKQGTGYGYTF
TRBJ1-1,.,TRBV28,.,TGTGCCAGCAGTTTAGGGCTATCAGGGTGGAGGGCTGAAGCTTTCTTT,CASSLGLSGWRAEAFF
TRBJ1-6,.,TRBV5-6,.,TGTGCCAGCAGCGACGGACAGAAAAATTCACCCCTCCACTTT,CASSDGQKNSPLHF
TRBJ2-7,.,TRBV5-1,TRBD1,TGCGCCAGCAGTCCCGACAGGGGGAGCGCCTACGAGCAGTACTTC,CASSPDRGSAYEQYF
TRBJ1-2,.,TRBV30,.,TGTGCCTGGAACGAAGAGGGCTACTATGGCTACACCTTC,CAWNEEGYYGYTF
TRBJ1-5,.,TRBV11-2,.,TGTGCCAGCAGCTTGGGGGGGCGTTTCAATCAGCCCCAGCATTTT,CASSLGGRFNQPQHF
TRBJ2-5,.,TRBV9,TRBD2,TGTGCCAGCAGCGCAGGGACTAGCGGGGGAATACGGGAGACCCAGTACTTC,CASSAGTSGGIRETQYF
TRBJ1-2,.,TRBV28,TRBD1,TGTGCCAGCAGTTTATCTGGCGGGGGACAGGGGGTTGTCTATGGCTACACCTTC,CASSLSGGGQGVVYGYTF
TRBJ1-4,.,TRBV7-2,.,TGTGCCAGCAGCTTAGCGATCGTCGGTGAAAAACTGTTTTTT,CASSLAIVGEKLFF
TRBJ1-4,.,TRBV6-5,.,TGTGCCAGCAGTCGGCGACAGGCAACTAATGAAAAACTGTTTTTT,CASSRRQATNEKLFF
TRBJ1-4,few,TRBV7-9,.,TGTGCCAGCAGCCTCACCGTCAATAGACTGTTTTTT,CASSLTVNRLFF
TRBJ2-6,.,TRBV12-1,.,TGTGCCAGCAGCTTTCGGGGAGGTTTACTAGCGGGGGGTTGTGGGGCCAACGTCCTGACTTTC,CASSFRGGLLAGGCGANVLTF
TRBJ2-1,once,TRBV28,.,TGTGCCAGCACCTTCTCCGATGAGCAGTTCTTC,CASTFSDEQFF
TRBJ2-3,.,TRBV11-2,.,TGTGCCAGCAGCCCACCCGGGACAGATACGCAGTATTTT,CASSPPGTDTQYF
TRBJ1-4,.,TRBV4-2,.,TGTGCCAGCAGCCAACGTAGACAGGCTAATGAAAAACTGTTTTTT,CASSQRRQANEKLFF
TRBJ2-3,.,TRBV2,TRBD1,TGTGCCAGCAGTCCACAGGGGGCGAGGAGAGGAGATACGCAGTATTTT,CASSPQGARRGDTQYF
TRBJ2-7,.,TRBV4-2,TRBD2,TGTGCCAGCAGCCAAGCAAGGGCTAGCGGGGGTTACGAGCAGTACTTC,CASSQARASGGYEQYF
TRBJ1-5,.,TRBV27,TRBD1,TGTGCCAGCAGTTTTATCTGGCAGGGGGGCGATCAGCCCCAGCATTTT,CASSFIWQGGDQPQHF
TRBJ2-4,.,TRBV4-3,.,TGCGCCAGCAGCCAAGATGGGCTGGCCAAAAACATTCAGTACTTC,CASSQDGLAKNIQYF
TRBJ2-3,.,TRBV5-1,.,TGCGCCAGCAGCTTCCGGAGCACAGATACGCAGTATTTT,CASSFRSTDTQYF
TRBJ1-1,.,TRBV7-3,.,TGTGCCAGCAGTTTTAACGGGGGATATGGGGGGATAGCTTTCTTT,CASSFNGGYGGIAFF
TRBJ2-2,few,TRBV7-2,TRBD2,TGTGCCAGCAGTTCAGGACTAGCGGGGACGAACACCGGGGAGCTGTTTTTT,CASSSGLAGTNTGELFF
TRBJ2-1,.,TRBV5-1,.,TGCGCCAGCAGTGAACAGAGCTCCTACAATGAGCAGTTCTTC,CASSEQSSYNEQFF
TRBJ2-7,once,TRBV28,.,TGTGCCAGCAGTTTACCCATCCCCCGCGGTGGCCGGGAGTACTTC,CASSLPIPRGGREYF
TRBJ2-3,.,TRBV7-6,.,TGTGCCAGCAGCTCACAGGGATTGTTGCCAGATACGCAGTATTTT,CASSSQGLLPDTQYF
TRBJ1-5,once,TRBV27,.,TGTGCCAGCAGTTCCCGGGTCTCGCAAGGCAATCAGCCCCAGCATTTT,CASSSRVSQGNQPQHF
TRBJ1-5,once,TRBV30,.,TGTGCCTGGTCAAGTCAGGTGAATCAGCCCCAGCATTTT,CAWSSQVNQPQHF
TRBJ1-6,many,TRBV29-1,.,TGCAGTGCCACGGGACAAGAAGTTTCACCCCTCCACTTT,CSATGQEVSPLHF
TRBJ2-5,.,TRBV7-6,.,TGTGCCAGCAGCAATCGAGGAAGGGAGACCCAGTACTTC,CASSNRGRETQYF
TRBJ2-2,.,TRBV9,TRBD2,TGTGCCAGCAGCTCCTCACTAGCGGGGGGGCCCTTTGACGGGGAGCTGTTTTTT,CASSSSLAGGPFDGELFF
TRBJ2-3,.,TRBV27,TRBD1,TGTGCCAGCAGTTTCCGACGCGGACAGGGGGCCACAGATACGCAGTATTTT,CASSFRRGQGATDTQYF
TRBJ1-1,.,TRBV6-5,.,TGTGCCAGCAGTTACCGGCGGGAAGCTTTCTTT,CASSYRREAFF
TRBJ1-1,.,TRBV7-6,.,TGTGCCAGCAGCTTTCCGTCGTTGGGGGGACTTGAAGCTTTCTTT,CASSFPSLGGLEAFF
TRBJ1-5,.,TRBV4-3,TRBD1,TGCGCCAGCAGCCAAGACGCCCTAGGACAGGTATTATATAGCAATCAGCCCCAGCATTTT,CASSQDALGQVLYSNQPQHF
TRBJ1-2,.,TRBV29-1,TRBD1,TGCAGCGTCGGGGCGGGACAGGGGTGGTACGGCTACACCTTC,CSVGAGQGWYGYTF
TRBJ1-5,once,TRBV30,TRBD1,TGTGCCTGGAGTACTGGACAGGGCGACAATCAGCCCCAGCATTTT,CAWSTGQGDNQPQHF
TRBJ2-5,.,TRBV2,.,TGTGCCAGCGAGGTAGGCCTAGCCCCCCAAGAGACCCAGTACTTC,CASEVGLAPQETQYF
TRBJ2-7,once,TRBV9,TRBD1,TGTGCCAGCAGCGTAGCTGAGAGGACAGGTGGCGAGCAGTACTTC,CASSVAERTGGEQYF
TRBJ2-7,.,TRBV28,TRBD2,TGTGCCAGCAGCCGGCTCGGGGGGTATAGCTCCTACGAGCAGTACTTC,CASSRLGGYSSYEQYF
TRBJ2-7,few,TRBV7-6,TRBD1,TGTGCCAGCAGCTTCAACCGGGACAGCGCCCACGAGCAGTACTTC,CASSFNRDSAHEQYF
TRBJ2-7,.,TRBV7-7,TRBD1,TGTGCCAGCAGTCAGACAGGGGCCGGGGACGAGCAGTACTTC,CASSQTGAGDEQYF
TRBJ2-1,.,TRBV28,TRBD1,TGTGCCAGCAGTTTAACAGGGGGCTCCTACAATGAGCAGTTCTTC,CASSLTGGSYNEQFF
TRBJ2-2,.,TRBV9,TRBD2,TGTGCCAGCAGCGTAGAGCTGCGGGGGGCCTCGAACACCGGGGAGCTGTTTTTT,CASSVELRGASNTGELFF
TRBJ2-2,.,TRBV30,.,TGTGCCTGGAGTGTACCGGGGAGCGGGGAGCTGTTTTTT,CAWSVPGSGELFF
TRBJ1-5,once,TRBV10-3,.,TGTGCCATCAGCAGTGAGGGCAGCAATCAGCCCCAGCATTTT,CAISSEGSNQPQHF
TRBJ1-2,.,TRBV5-5,.,TGTGCCAGCAGCTTGGTGGGGCCCTACGCCTATGGCTACACCTTC,CASSLVGPYAYGYTF
TRBJ1-1,.,TRBV7-2,.,TGTGCCAGCAGCTTAGCGACAGTTGAAGCTTTCTTT,CASSLATVEAFF
TRBJ1-1,.,TRBV9,TRBD1,TGTGCCAGCAGCCCCGAGACAGGGGGGGTCACTGAAGCTTTCTTT,CASSPETGGVTEAFF
TRBJ1-1,.,TRBV28,TRBD1,TGTGCCAGCAGTCTCAACCCGGGACAGGTGAACACTGAAGCTTTCTTT,CASSLNPGQVNTEAFF
TRBJ1-5,.,TRBV28,TRBD1,TGTGCCAGCACCTTACAGGGGGCCAATCAGCCCCAGCATTTT,CASTLQGANQPQHF
TRBJ2-7,.,TRBV28,TRBD1,TGTGCCAGCAGCTCCGGACAGGCAACCTACGAGCAGTACTTC,CASSSGQATYEQYF
TRBJ1-4,.,TRBV30,TRBD1,TGTGCCTGGGCCCCCGGGACAGGAGATGAAAAACTGTTTTTT,CAWAPGTGDEKLFF
TRBJ2-1,.,TRBV18,TRBD1,TGTGCCAGCGGACAGCCACAGGGGAGCTCCTACAATGAGCAGTTCTTC,CASGQPQGSSYNEQFF
TRBJ2-7,.,TRBV7-2,.,TGTGCCAGCAGCCGACCAGAGGGTAGCTCCTACGAGCAGTACTTC,CASSRPEGSSYEQYF
TRBJ2-5,.,TRBV5-5,.,TGTGCCAGCAGCTTGCAGGGCCGAGAGACCCAGTACTTC,CASSLQGRETQYF
TRBJ1-2,.,TRBV5-6,.,TGTGCCAGCAGCTTGGGGAGGGTTCGTGGCTACACCTTC,CASSLGRVRGYTF
TRBJ1-5,.,TRBV4-1,.,TGCGCCAGCAGCCAAGAAAGCGGCAACAATCAGCCCCAGCATTTT,CASSQESGNNQPQHF
TRBJ2-2,.,TRBV2,TRBD1,TGTGCCAGCAGCCTACAGGGGGCCGCGAACACCGGGGAGCTGTTTTTT,CASSLQGAANTGELFF
TRBJ1-3,.,TRBV23-1,.,TGCGCCAGCAGTCAATCGGGGGGGGCCCCTGGAAACACCATATATTTT,CASSQSGGAPGNTIYF